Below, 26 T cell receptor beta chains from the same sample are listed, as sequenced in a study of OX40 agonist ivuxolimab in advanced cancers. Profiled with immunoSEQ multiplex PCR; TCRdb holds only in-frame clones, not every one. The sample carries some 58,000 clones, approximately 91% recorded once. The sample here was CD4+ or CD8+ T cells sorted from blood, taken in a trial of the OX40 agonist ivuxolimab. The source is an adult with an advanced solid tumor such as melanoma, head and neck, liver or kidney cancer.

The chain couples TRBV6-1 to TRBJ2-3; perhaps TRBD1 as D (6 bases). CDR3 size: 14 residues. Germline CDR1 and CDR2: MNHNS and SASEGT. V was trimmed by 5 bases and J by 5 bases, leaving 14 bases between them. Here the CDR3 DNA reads TGTGCCAGCAGTTGGGGCAGGGGTGGAGATACGCAGTATTTT. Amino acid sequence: CASSWGRGGDTQYF.

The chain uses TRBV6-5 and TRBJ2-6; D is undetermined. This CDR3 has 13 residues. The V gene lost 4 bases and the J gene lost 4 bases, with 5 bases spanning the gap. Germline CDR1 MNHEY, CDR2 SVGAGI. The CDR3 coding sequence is TGTGCCAGCAGTTCTGTGGGGGCCAACGTCCTGACTTTC. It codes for CASSSVGANVLTF.

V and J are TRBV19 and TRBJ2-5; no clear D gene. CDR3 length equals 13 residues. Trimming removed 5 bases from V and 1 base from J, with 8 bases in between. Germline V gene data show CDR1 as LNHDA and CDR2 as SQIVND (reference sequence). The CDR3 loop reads CASSLQSQETQYF. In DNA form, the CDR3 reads TGTGCCAGTAGTCTGCAGTCCCAAGAGACCCAGTACTTC.

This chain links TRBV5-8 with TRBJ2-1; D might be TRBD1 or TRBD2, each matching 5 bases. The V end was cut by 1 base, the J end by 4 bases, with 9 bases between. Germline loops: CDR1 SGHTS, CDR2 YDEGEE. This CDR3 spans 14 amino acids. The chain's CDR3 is CASSLRGQYNEQFF. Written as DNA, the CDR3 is TGTGCCAGCAGCTTGCGGGGCCAGTACAATGAGCAGTTCTTC.

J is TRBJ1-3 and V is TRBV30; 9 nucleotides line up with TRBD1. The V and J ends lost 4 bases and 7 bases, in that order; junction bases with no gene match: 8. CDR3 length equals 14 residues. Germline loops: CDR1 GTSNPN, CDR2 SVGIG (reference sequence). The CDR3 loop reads CAWTKGTGSNTIYF. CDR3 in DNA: TGTGCCTGGACTAAGGGGACAGGGAGTAACACCATATATTTT.

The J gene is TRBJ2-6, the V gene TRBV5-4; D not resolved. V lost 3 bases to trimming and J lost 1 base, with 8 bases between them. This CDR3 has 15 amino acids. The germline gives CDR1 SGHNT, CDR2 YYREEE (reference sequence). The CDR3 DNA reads TGTGCCAGCAGCTCCAGGACGTCTGGGGCCAACGTCCTGACTTTC. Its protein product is CASSSRTSGANVLTF.

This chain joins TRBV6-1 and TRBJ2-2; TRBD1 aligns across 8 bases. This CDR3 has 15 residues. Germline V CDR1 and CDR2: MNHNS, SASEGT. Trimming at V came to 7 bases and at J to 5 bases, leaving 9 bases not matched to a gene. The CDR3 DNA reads TGTGCCAGCAAGGCCGGGACAGGAGAAACCGGGGAGCTGTTTTTT. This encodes CASKAGTGETGELFF.

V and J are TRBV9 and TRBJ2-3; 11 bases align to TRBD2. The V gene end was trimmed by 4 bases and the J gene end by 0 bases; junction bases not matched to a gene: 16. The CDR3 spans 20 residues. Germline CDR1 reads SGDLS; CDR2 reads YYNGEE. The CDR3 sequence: CASSPRDPSGRTFSTDTQYF. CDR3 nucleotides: TGTGCCAGCAGCCCCAGGGACCCTAGCGGGAGGACCTTTAGCACAGATACGCAGTATTTT.

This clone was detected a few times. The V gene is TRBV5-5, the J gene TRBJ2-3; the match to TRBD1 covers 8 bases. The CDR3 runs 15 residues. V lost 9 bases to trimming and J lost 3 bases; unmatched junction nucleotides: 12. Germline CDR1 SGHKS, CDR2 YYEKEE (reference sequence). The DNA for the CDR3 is TGTGCCACCACAGCGACAGGGGTGCTAACAGATACGCAGTATTTT. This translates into CATTATGVLTDTQYF.

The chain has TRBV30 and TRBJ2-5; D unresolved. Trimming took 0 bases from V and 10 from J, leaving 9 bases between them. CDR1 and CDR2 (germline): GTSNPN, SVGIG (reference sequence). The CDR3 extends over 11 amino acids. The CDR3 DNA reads TGTGCCTGGAGTGTGACCGCTATCCAGTACTTC. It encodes CAWSVTAIQYF. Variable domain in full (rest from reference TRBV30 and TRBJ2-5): SQTIHQWPATLVQPVGSPLSLECTVEGTSNPNLYWYRQAAGRGLQLLFYSVGIGQISSEVPQNLSASRPQDRQFILSSKKLLLSDSGFYLCAWSVTAIQYFGPGTRLLVL.

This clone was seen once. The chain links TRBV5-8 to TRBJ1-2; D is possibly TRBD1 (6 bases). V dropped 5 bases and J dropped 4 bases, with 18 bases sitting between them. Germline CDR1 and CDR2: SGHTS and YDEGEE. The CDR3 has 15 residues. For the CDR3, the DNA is TGTGCCAGCAGGTCCTACTCCGGGGGCCCCTATGGCTACACCTTC. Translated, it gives CASRSYSGGPYGYTF.

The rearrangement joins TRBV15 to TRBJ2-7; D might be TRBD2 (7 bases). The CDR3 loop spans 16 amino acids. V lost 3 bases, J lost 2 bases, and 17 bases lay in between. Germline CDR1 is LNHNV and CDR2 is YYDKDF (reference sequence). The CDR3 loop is CATSSRVAGAAYEQYF. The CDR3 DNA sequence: TGTGCCACCAGCAGCCGTGTGGCGGGGGCCGCCTACGAGCAGTACTTC.

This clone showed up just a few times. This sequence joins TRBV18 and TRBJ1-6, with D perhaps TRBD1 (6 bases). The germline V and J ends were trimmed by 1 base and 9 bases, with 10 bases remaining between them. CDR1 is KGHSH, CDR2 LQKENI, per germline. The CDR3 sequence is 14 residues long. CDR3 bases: TGTGCCAGCTCACCACGGGACATCAGTTCACCCCTCCACTTT. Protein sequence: CASSPRDISSPLHF.

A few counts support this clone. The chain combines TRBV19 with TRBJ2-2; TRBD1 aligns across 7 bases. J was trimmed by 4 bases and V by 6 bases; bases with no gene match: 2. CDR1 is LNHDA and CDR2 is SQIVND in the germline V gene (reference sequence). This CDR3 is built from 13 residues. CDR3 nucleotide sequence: TGTGCCAGTAGCACAGGGGTCACCGGGGAGCTGTTTTTT. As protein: CASSTGVTGELFF.

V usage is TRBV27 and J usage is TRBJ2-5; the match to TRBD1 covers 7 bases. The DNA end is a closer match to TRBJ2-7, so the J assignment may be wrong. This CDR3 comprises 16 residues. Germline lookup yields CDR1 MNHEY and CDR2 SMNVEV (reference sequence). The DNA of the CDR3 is TGTGCCAGCAGTTCTTTCCGACAGGGACGAGTGGACGAGCAGTACTTC. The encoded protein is CASSSFRQGRVDEQYF.

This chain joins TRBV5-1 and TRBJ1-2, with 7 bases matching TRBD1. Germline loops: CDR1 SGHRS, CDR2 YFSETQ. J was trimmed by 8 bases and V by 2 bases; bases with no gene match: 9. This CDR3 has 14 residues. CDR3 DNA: TGCGCCAGCAGCTTCTTTACGACAGGGAACGGCTACACCTTC. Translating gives CASSFFTTGNGYTF.

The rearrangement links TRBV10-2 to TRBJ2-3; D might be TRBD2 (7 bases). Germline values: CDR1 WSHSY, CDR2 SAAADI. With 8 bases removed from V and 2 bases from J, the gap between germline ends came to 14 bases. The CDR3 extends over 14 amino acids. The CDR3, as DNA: TGCGCCAGCGAAAGAGGGGGGGCCACAGATACGCAGTATTTT. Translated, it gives CASERGGATDTQYF.

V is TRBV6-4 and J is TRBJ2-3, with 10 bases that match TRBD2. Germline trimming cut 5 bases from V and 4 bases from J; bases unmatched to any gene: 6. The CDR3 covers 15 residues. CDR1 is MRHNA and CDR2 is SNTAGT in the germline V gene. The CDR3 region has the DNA TGTGCCAGCAGTTCCCTAGCGGGAGCGGCAGATACGCAGTATTTT. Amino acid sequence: CASSSLAGAADTQYF.

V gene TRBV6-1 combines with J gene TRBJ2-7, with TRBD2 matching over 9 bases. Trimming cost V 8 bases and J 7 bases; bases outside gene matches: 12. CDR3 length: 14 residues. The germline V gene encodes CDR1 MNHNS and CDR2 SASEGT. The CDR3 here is CASAYSSGKIEQYF. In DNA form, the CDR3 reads TGTGCCAGCGCGTACTCTAGCGGGAAAATTGAGCAGTACTTC.

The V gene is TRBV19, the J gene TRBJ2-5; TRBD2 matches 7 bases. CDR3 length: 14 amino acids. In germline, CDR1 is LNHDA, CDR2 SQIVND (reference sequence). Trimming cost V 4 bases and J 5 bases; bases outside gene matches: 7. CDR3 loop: CASSRAGPLETQYF. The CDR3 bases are TGTGCCAGTAGTAGAGCGGGGCCACTGGAGACCCAGTACTTC. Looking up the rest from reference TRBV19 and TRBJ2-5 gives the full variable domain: DGGITQSPKYLFRKEGQNVTLSCEQNLNHDAMYWYRQDPGQGLRLIYYSQIVNDFQKGDIAEGYSVSREKKESFPLTVTSAQKNPTAFYLCASSRAGPLETQYFGPGTRLLVL.

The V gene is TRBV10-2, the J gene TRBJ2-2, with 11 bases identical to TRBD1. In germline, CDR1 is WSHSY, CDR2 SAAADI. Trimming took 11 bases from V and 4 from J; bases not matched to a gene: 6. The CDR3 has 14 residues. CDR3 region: CASEGQGATGELFF. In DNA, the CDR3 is TGCGCCTCCGAAGGACAGGGGGCCACCGGGGAGCTGTTTTTT.

The CDR3 is CASSFLEGGYEQYF. The CDR3 nucleotides are TGTGCCAGCAGCTTCCTGGAAGGGGGCTACGAGCAGTACTTC. The rearrangement links TRBV7-2 to TRBJ2-7, with D possibly being TRBD1 (6 bases). The V gene's germline CDR1 is SGHTA and CDR2 FQGNSA. The CDR3 has 14 residues. Trimming stripped 3 bases from V and 3 bases from J, with 12 bases between.

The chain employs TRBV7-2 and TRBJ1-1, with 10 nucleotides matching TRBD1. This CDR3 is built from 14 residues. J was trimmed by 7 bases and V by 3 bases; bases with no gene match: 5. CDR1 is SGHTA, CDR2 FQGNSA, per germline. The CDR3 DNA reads TGTGCCAGCAGCTTCCGACAGGGGGCTGGTGAAGCTTTCTTT. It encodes CASSFRQGAGEAFF.

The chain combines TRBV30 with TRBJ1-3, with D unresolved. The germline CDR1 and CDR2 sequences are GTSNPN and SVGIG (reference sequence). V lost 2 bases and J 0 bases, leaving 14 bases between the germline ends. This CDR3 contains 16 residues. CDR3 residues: CAWSTGLLSSGNTIYF. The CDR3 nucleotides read TGTGCCTGGAGTACTGGACTCCTGAGCTCTGGAAACACCATATATTTT.

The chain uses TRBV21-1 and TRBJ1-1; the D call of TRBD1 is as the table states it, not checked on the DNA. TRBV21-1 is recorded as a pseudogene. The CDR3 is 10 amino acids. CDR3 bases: TGTGCCAGCAAAGGGGCTGAAGCTTTCTTT. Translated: CASKGAEAFF.

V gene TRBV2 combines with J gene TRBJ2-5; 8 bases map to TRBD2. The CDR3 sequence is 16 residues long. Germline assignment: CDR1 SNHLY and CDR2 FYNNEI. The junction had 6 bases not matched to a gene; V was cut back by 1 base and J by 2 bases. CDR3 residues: CASSEDSGVLQETQYF. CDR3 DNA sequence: TGTGCCAGCAGTGAAGATAGCGGGGTGCTTCAAGAGACCCAGTACTTC.